This T cell receptor (beta chain) was obtained from a study of blood T cell repertoires in COVID-19. Study-wide context: The United States, Italy and Spain were the sources of the acute and convalescent COVID-19 samples.

Participants spanned ages about 18 to 90 years and resided in roughly 22 US areas. Assignment of participants to cohorts was predicated upon participant-reported clinical history. Original methodology: Amplification of reference gene primers provided the estimated nucleated cell counts. Assay: immunoSEQ multiplex PCR; the TCRdb copy retains only in-frame clones and omits some. V, J and clone size are those of that table, while D and trimming were read from the DNA. Of 200,000 to 250,000 clones listed, 86% are singletons. Sequenced sample: PBMCs or T cells enriched from blood (not recorded which). This clonotype was obtained from a woman between 50 and 59 years old who had recovered from COVID-19.

The CDR3 region is CASSYPRDTDTQYF. The CDR3 DNA reads as TGTGCCAGCAGTTACCCCCGGGACACAGATACGCAGTATTTT. The chain combines TRBV6-2 or TRBV6-3 with TRBJ2-3; D possibly corresponds to TRBD2 (5 bases). The V and J ends lost 2 bases and 2 bases respectively, with 8 bases between them. The CDR3 extends over 14 amino acids. CDR1 is MNHEY, CDR2 SVGEGT, per germline.